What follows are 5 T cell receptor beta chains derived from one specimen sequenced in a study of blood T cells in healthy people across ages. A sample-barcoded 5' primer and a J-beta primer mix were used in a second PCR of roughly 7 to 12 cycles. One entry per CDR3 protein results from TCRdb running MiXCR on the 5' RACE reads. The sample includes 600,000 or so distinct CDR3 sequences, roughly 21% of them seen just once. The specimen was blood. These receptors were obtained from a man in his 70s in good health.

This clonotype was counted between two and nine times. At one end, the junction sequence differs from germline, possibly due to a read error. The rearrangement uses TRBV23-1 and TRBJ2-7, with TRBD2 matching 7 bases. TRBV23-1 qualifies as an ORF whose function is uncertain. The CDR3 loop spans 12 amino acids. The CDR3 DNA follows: TGCGCCAGCAGTCAATTATCCGGGAGGCGAAACTTC. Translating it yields CASSQLSGRRNF.

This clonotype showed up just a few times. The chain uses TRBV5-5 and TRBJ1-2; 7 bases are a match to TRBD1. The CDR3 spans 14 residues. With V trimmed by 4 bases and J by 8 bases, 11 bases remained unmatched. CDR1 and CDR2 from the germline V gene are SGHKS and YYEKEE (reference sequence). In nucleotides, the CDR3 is TGTGCCAGCAGCCCCGGGACAGCTCTTACCGGCTACACCTTC. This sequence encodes CASSPGTALTGYTF. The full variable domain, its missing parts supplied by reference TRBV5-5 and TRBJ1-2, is DAGVTQSPTHLIKTRGQQVTLRCSPISGHKSVSWYQQVLGQGPQFIFQYYEKEERGRGNFPDRFSARQFPNYSSELNVNALLLGDSALYLCASSPGTALTGYTFGSGTRLTVV.

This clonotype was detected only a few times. The CDR3 protein is CASSVVAGTNEQFF. CDR3 coding DNA: TGTGCCAGCAGCGTAGTTGCAGGGACCAATGAGCAGTTCTTC. This sequence joins TRBV9 and TRBJ2-5; either TRBD1 or TRBD2 may fit D (5 bases each). Judging by the DNA end, TRBJ2-1 fits better; the J call may be wrong. Germline V gene sequence: CDR1 SGDLS, CDR2 YYNGEE. This CDR3 has 14 amino acids.

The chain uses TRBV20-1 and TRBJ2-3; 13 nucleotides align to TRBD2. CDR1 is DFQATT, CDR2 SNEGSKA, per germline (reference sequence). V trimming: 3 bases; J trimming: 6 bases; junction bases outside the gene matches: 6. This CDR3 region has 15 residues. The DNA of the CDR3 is TGCAGTGCTAGCACTAGCGGGAGGGTGGGGGATACGCAGTATTTT. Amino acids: CSASTSGRVGDTQYF.

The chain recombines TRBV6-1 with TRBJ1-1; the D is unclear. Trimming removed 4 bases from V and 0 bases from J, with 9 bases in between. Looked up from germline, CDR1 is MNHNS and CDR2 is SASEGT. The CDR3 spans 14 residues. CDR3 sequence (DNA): TGTGCCAGCAGTGTAGCGAGCCTGAACACTGAAGCTTTCTTT. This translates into CASSVASLNTEAFF.